Listed here are 28 T cell receptor beta chains from one sample, sequenced in a study of PD-L1 blockade in urothelial cancer (dated by TCRdb to between 2016 and 2019). The library was built by means of the immunoSEQ multiplex PCR assay. TCRdb obtained this table from immuneACCESS and retained in-frame rearrangements with V and J assigned. These tables miss some clones; where compared with another copy, unresolved V genes account for less than half of the shortfall, and the remainder is unexplained. This sample comprises more than 40,000 clones, around 90% of them detected only once. Clones ranked in the top ten supply 12% to 15% of the sample. The sequencing used PBMCs, collected around atezolizumab (anti-PD-L1) treatment. These receptors originate from a woman aged 55-75 years with urothelial cancer.

The rearrangement uses TRBV5-1 and TRBJ2-7; a possible D gene is TRBD1 (5 bases). Germline V gives CDR1 SGHRS, CDR2 YFSETQ. This CDR3 is built from 15 residues. The V end was cut by 4 bases, the J end by 3 bases, with 17 bases between. DNA for the CDR3: TGCGCCAGCAGCCGATATAAGGACACCGTCTACGAGCAGTACTTC. Protein: CASSRYKDTVYEQYF.

The DNA of the CDR3 is TGTGCCAGCAGTCCCTTGAGCTCTGGAAACACCATATATTTT. Its protein is CASSPLSSGNTIYF. The chain carries TRBV27 and TRBJ1-3; D call uncertain. The CDR3 consists of 14 residues. Germline CDR1 and CDR2: MNHEY and SMNVEV (reference sequence). Trimming shortened V by 5 bases and J by 0 bases, and 8 bases separated the two germline ends.

The rearrangement joins TRBV6-5 to TRBJ1-2; D perhaps matches TRBD1 (6 bases). The CDR3 runs 15 residues. V was clipped by 2 bases and J by 0 bases, with 10 bases between them. Germline loops: CDR1 MNHEY, CDR2 SVGAGI. DNA for the CDR3: TGTGCCAGCAGTTACGGCTGGACAGCTAACTATGGCTACACCTTC. Its protein product is CASSYGWTANYGYTF.

V gene TRBV11-2 combines with J gene TRBJ2-1, with TRBD2 identical over 7 bases. V lost 5 bases, J lost 7 bases, and 2 bases stayed unmatched. The CDR3 has 12 amino acids. CDR1 is SGHAT and CDR2 is FQNNGV in the germline V gene. Here the CDR3 reads CASSRTRNEQFF. DNA for the CDR3: TGTGCCAGCAGCCGGACTAGAAATGAGCAGTTCTTC.

The chain joins TRBV6-1 to TRBJ1-6, with a possible D match to TRBD1 (6 bases). The germline V and J ends were trimmed by 1 base and 7 bases, with 23 bases remaining between them. CDR1 is MNHNS, CDR2 SASEGT, per germline. This CDR3 contains 19 residues. CDR3 sequence: CASSEVGTLVLVLNSPLHF. The CDR3 nucleotides read TGTGCCAGCAGTGAAGTGGGGACATTGGTACTTGTATTGAATTCACCCCTCCACTTT.

The J gene is TRBJ1-4, the V gene TRBV19; D may be TRBD1 (5 bases). This CDR3 has 15 amino acids. The germline gives CDR1 LNHDA, CDR2 SQIVND (reference sequence). V dropped 2 bases and J dropped 5 bases, with 12 bases sitting between them. The CDR3 nucleotides read TGTGCCAGTAGTATATCACCGGGGGGAAATGAAAAACTGTTTTTT. Amino acids: CASSISPGGNEKLFF. Filled out from reference TRBV19 and TRBJ1-4, the complete variable domain reads DGGITQSPKYLFRKEGQNVTLSCEQNLNHDAMYWYRQDPGQGLRLIYYSQIVNDFQKGDIAEGYSVSREKKESFPLTVTSAQKNPTAFYLCASSISPGGNEKLFFGSGTQLSVL.

The rearrangement uses TRBV7-2 and TRBJ1-5; the match to TRBD1 covers 8 bases. CDR1 and CDR2 from the germline V gene are SGHTA and FQGNSA. V dropped 4 bases and J dropped 7; count of bases not matched to a gene: 9. The CDR3 spans 15 residues. CDR3 region: CASSSIGAGGQPQHF. The CDR3 DNA sequence: TGTGCCAGCAGCTCTATTGGGGCAGGGGGCCAGCCCCAGCATTTT. Variable domain in full (rest from reference TRBV7-2 and TRBJ1-5): GAGVSQSPSNKVTEKGKDVELRCDPISGHTALYWYRQSLGQGLEFLIYFQGNSAPDKSGLPSDRFSAERTGGSVSTLTIQRTQQEDSAVYLCASSSIGAGGQPQHFGDGTRLSIL.

CDR3 bases: TGCAGTGCTAGGCTCGGTGATACGCAGTATTTT. The encoded protein is CSARLGDTQYF. The J gene is TRBJ2-3, the V gene TRBV20-1; D unclear. V was shortened by 3 bases and J by 6 bases, with 7 bases between the two germline ends. This CDR3 comprises 11 residues. Germline V gene data show CDR1 as DFQATT and CDR2 as SNEGSKA (reference sequence).

The chain combines TRBV7-6 with TRBJ1-4, with a possible D match to TRBD1 (6 bases). There are 16 residues in the CDR3. Trimming pared 5 bases from V and 3 bases from J, leaving 16 bases between. CDR1 SGHVS and CDR2 FNYEAQ come from the germline V gene. DNA of the CDR3: TGTGCCAGCAGCGAACGGGGGGGCGGAGCTAATGAAAAACTGTTTTTT. It is translated as CASSERGGGANEKLFF.

The chain links TRBV5-1 to TRBJ2-1; 7 nucleotides match TRBD1. CDR3 length equals 14 residues. Germline V CDR1 and CDR2: SGHRS, YFSETQ. After removal of 0 bases from V and 7 bases from J, the junction contained 4 bases not matched to a gene. The CDR3 reads CASSLGWDSNEQFF. The CDR3 coding sequence is TGCGCCAGCAGCTTGGGTTGGGACAGTAATGAGCAGTTCTTC.

This sequence joins TRBV9 and TRBJ1-1, with D possibly being TRBD1 (5 bases). This CDR3 has 14 amino acids. Trimming stripped 0 bases from V and 7 bases from J, with 13 bases between. Per germline, CDR1 SGDLS and CDR2 YYNGEE. CDR3 nucleotide sequence: TGTGCCAGCAGCGTAGCCCCCGTGGACATTGAAGCTTTCTTT. Encoded protein: CASSVAPVDIEAFF.

The chain has TRBV6-5 and TRBJ1-6; the match to TRBD1 covers 10 bases. Germline values: CDR1 MNHEY, CDR2 SVGAGI. The CDR3 runs 13 residues. V was pared by 2 bases and J by 14 bases, with 3 bases of the junction left unmatched. The CDR3 spells CASSYPGQGTLHF. CDR3 coding DNA: TGTGCCAGCAGTTACCCGGGACAGGGGACCCTCCACTTT.

The rearrangement uses TRBV7-7 and TRBJ2-7, with 7 bases matching TRBD1. The CDR3 is 13 residues long. Germline-derived CDR1 and CDR2 are SSHAT and FNYEAQ (reference sequence). With V trimmed by 5 bases and J by 3 bases, 4 bases remained unmatched. CDR3 in DNA: TGTGCCAGCAGCCCTGGGACAGACTACGAGCAGTACTTC. Its translation is CASSPGTDYEQYF. The full variable domain, in which reference TRBV7-7 and TRBJ2-7 provide the parts outside the CDR3, is GAGVSQSPRYKVTKRGQDVTLRCDPISSHATLYWYQQALGQGPEFLTYFNYEAQPDKSGLPSDRFSAERPEGSISTLTIQRTEQRDSAMYRCASSPGTDYEQYFGPGTRLTVT.

This clone showed up just once. The gene calls are TRBV19 and TRBJ1-1; 11 positions agree with TRBD1. The ends lost 3 bases at V and 5 bases at J; junction bases unmatched: 2. The CDR3 length is 14 residues. Germline-derived CDR1 and CDR2 are LNHDA and SQIVND (reference sequence). The CDR3 here is CASSIGTGGTEAFF. The CDR3 DNA reads TGTGCCAGTAGTATTGGGACAGGGGGAACTGAAGCTTTCTTT.

The CDR3 region has the DNA TGTGCCAGTAGTACGGCAGGGGCCTACGAGCAGTACTTC. It specifies CASSTAGAYEQYF. The chain joins TRBV19 to TRBJ2-7; TRBD1 is a possible D gene (6 bases). The CDR3 is 13 residues long. Germline V gene lookup returns CDR1 LNHDA and CDR2 SQIVND (reference sequence). Between the trimmed V and J ends, which lost 4 bases and 2 bases, there was a span of 9 bases.

The chain uses TRBV7-9 and TRBJ1-1; D not certain. The germline V gene encodes CDR1 SEHNR and CDR2 FQNEAQ (reference sequence). Trimming stripped 2 bases from V and 7 bases from J, with 8 bases between. The CDR3 covers 12 residues. The CDR3 DNA reads TGTGCCAGCAGCTTATATGTCTTTGAAGCTTTCTTT. It specifies CASSLYVFEAFF.

The chain employs TRBV27 and TRBJ1-2, with D tentatively TRBD1 (6 bases). V lost 3 bases and J 2 bases, leaving 13 bases between the germline ends. The CDR3 contains 15 residues. Germline V gene sequence: CDR1 MNHEY, CDR2 SMNVEV (reference sequence). This CDR3 reads CASSFGHRVNYGYTF. CDR3 nucleotides: TGTGCCAGCAGTTTTGGCCACAGGGTCAACTATGGCTACACCTTC.

The rearrangement uses TRBV18 and TRBJ2-1; the D gene is possibly TRBD1 (5 bases). The CDR3 loop spans 14 amino acids. Trimming cost V 4 bases and J 6 bases, with 13 bases left between them. CDR1 KGHSH and CDR2 LQKENI come from the germline V gene. The CDR3 reads CASSLGHSSNEQFF. For the CDR3, the DNA is TGTGCCAGCTCACTCGGACATTCTAGCAATGAGCAGTTCTTC.

This chain uses TRBV7-2 with TRBJ2-7, with 12 bases fitting TRBD2. The CDR3 has 16 amino acids. The germline V gene encodes CDR1 SGHTA and CDR2 FQGNSA. V lost 2 bases to trimming and J lost 6 bases; unmatched junction nucleotides: 8. The DNA for the CDR3 is TGTGCCAGCAGCTTACGACTAGCGGGAGTGACCCCCGAGCAGTACTTC. Translation: CASSLRLAGVTPEQYF.

The chain is built from TRBV29-1 and TRBJ2-1; D not resolved. The germline V gene has CDR1 SQVTM and CDR2 ANQGSEA. The length of the CDR3 is 13 residues. The V end was cut by 0 bases, the J end by 5 bases, with 8 bases between. CDR3 nucleotide sequence: TGCAGCGTTGAAGAGTGGCAGGACAATGAGCAGTTCTTC. Amino acid sequence: CSVEEWQDNEQFF.

The J gene is TRBJ1-2, the V gene TRBV18, with 7 bases fitting TRBD1. V trimming: 3 bases; J trimming: 4 bases; junction bases outside the gene matches: 2. CDR3 length equals 13 residues. Germline-derived CDR1 and CDR2 are KGHSH and LQKENI. The CDR3 nucleotides read TGTGCCAGCTCACCTAACAGGGGCTATGGCTACACCTTC. This sequence encodes CASSPNRGYGYTF.

The V and J genes are TRBV28 and TRBJ2-7; D is perhaps TRBD1 (6 bases). The V end lost 2 bases, the J end lost 4 bases, and 12 bases lay between the germline ends. The germline CDR1 and CDR2 sequences are MDHEN and SYDVKM. The CDR3 loop spans 14 amino acids. The CDR3 DNA is TGTGCCAGCAGTTTAACTCCAGGGGAGTACGAGCAGTACTTC. Translated, it gives CASSLTPGEYEQYF.

This sequence joins TRBV19 and TRBJ2-2, with D maybe TRBD1 (5 bases). Trimming pared 3 bases from V and 5 bases from J, leaving 31 bases between. Germline V gives CDR1 LNHDA, CDR2 SQIVND (reference sequence). This CDR3 has 21 amino acids. CDR3 residues: CASSIRGWGRALRLGTGELFF. As DNA, the CDR3 is TGTGCCAGTAGTATCCGCGGTTGGGGCAGGGCACTTCGGCTGGGGACCGGGGAGCTGTTTTTT. The whole variable domain, filled in from reference TRBV19 and TRBJ2-2, reads DGGITQSPKYLFRKEGQNVTLSCEQNLNHDAMYWYRQDPGQGLRLIYYSQIVNDFQKGDIAEGYSVSREKKESFPLTVTSAQKNPTAFYLCASSIRGWGRALRLGTGELFFGEGSRLTVL.

In DNA, the CDR3 is TGTGCAAGTCGCTTAGTTCATAGTACAGGGAACCCAGAGACCCAGTACTTC. This gives the protein CASRLVHSTGNPETQYF. This chain joins TRBV12-2 and TRBJ2-5; no DNA check was done on the table's D call, TRBD1. TRBV12-2 is a pseudogene. CDR3 length: 17 amino acids.

This sequence joins TRBV5-4 and TRBJ2-7; 10 bases are shared with TRBD1. V gave up 2 bases and J gave up 6 bases; unmatched junction bases: 5. This CDR3 has 14 amino acids. CDR1 and CDR2 (germline): SGHNT, YYREEE (reference sequence). The CDR3 DNA reads TGTGCCAGCAGCTTAGGGACAGGGGAATCCGAGCAGTACTTC. Its protein product is CASSLGTGESEQYF.

The genes are TRBV4-1 and TRBJ1-6, with D maybe TRBD1 (6 bases). The CDR3 covers 19 residues. Between the trimmed V and J ends, which lost 0 bases and 7 bases, there was a span of 22 bases. CDR1 is MGHRA and CDR2 is YSYEKL in the germline V gene. In DNA, the CDR3 is TGCGCCAGCAGCCAAGATGACAGGCCCTACTTGCCGGAAAATTCACCCCTCCACTTT. It specifies CASSQDDRPYLPENSPLHF.

V is TRBV27 and J is TRBJ2-7; D might be TRBD1 (6 bases). V dropped 4 bases and J dropped 6 bases, with 16 bases sitting between them. Germline CDR1 MNHEY, CDR2 SMNVEV (reference sequence). The CDR3 is 14 amino acids. CDR3 in DNA: TGTGCCAGCAGTTCATCCAGGGGTTCAGGCGAGCAGTACTTC. Its translation is CASSSSRGSGEQYF.

This clone was detected once. The chain couples TRBV29-1 to TRBJ2-7, with D possibly matching TRBD1 (6 bases). There are 12 residues in the CDR3. Per germline, CDR1 SQVTM and CDR2 ANQGSEA. The V and J ends lost 7 bases and 2 bases respectively, with 12 bases between them. CDR3 sequence (DNA): TGCAGCGCCAAGACAGGACCCTACGAGCAGTACTTC. Amino acid sequence: CSAKTGPYEQYF.